This T cell receptor (beta chain) was retrieved from a study of identical twins. Each CDR3 protein is one row after TCRdb ran MiXCR on the 5' RACE reads. The sample has roughly 700,000 distinct CDR3 sequences, more than 6.5% seen once. Study findings and constraints: Invariant populations such as MAIT and iNKT cells could partly muddle zero-insertion analyses.

Ten or more counts support this clonotype. Its matching antigen is unknown. Everyone who donated was a healthy Caucasian. This sample also appeared in a second study, on yellow fever vaccine responses in identical twins.

This receptor was identified in a woman under 30 in good health. The sequenced sample was PBMCs.

CDR3 nucleotides: TGTGCCAGCAGTCGGGACCTAGCTGGCGATGAGCAGTTCTTC. Translation: CASSRDLAGDEQFF. This sequence joins TRBV6-2 or TRBV6-3 and TRBJ2-1; the D gene could be TRBD1 or TRBD2 (5 bases each). The CDR3 is 14 residues long. Trimming cost V 5 bases and J 8 bases, with 16 bases left between them. Germline V gene sequence: CDR1 MNHEY, CDR2 SVGEGT.